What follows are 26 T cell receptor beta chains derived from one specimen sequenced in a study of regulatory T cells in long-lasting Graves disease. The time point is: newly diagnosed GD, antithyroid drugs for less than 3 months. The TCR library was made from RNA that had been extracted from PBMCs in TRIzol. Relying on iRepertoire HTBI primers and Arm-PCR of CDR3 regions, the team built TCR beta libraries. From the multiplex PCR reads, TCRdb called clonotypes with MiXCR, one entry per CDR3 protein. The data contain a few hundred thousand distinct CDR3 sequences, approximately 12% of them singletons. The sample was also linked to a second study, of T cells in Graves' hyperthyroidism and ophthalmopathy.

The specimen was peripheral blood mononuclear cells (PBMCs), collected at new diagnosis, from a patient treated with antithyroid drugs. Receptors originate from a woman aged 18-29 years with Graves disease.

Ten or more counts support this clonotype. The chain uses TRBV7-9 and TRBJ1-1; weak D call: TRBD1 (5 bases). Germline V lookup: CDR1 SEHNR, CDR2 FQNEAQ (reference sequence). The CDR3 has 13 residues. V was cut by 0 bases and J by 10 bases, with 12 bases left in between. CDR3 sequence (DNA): TGTGCCAGCAGCTTAGCGGGGGATGGAGGAGCTTTCTTT. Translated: CASSLAGDGGAFF.

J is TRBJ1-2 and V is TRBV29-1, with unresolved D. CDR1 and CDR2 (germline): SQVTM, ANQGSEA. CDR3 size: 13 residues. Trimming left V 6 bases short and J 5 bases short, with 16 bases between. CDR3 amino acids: CSVFLPEGYGYTF. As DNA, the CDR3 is TGCAGCGTCTTTTTACCGGAGGGATATGGCTACACCTTC.

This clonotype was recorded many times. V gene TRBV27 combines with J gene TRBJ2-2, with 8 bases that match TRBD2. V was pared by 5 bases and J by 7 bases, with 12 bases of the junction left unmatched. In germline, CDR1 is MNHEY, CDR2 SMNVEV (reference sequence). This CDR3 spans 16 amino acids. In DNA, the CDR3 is TGTGCCAGCAGTCCCCTGAGCGGGGGACGAGGCGGGGAGCTGTTTTTT. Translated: CASSPLSGGRGGELFF.

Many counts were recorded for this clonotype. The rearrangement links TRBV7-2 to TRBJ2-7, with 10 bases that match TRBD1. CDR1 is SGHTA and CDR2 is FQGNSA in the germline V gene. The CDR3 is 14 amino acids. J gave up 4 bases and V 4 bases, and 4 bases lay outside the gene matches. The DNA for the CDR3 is TGTGCCAGCAGCTCGACAGGGGGCGGGTACGAGCAGTACTTC. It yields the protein CASSSTGGGYEQYF.

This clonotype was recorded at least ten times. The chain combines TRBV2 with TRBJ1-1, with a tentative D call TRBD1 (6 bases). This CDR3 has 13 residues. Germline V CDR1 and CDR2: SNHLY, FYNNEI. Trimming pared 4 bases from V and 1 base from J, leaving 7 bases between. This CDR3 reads CASSGQANTEAFF. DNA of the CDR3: TGTGCCAGCAGTGGACAGGCGAACACTGAAGCTTTCTTT.

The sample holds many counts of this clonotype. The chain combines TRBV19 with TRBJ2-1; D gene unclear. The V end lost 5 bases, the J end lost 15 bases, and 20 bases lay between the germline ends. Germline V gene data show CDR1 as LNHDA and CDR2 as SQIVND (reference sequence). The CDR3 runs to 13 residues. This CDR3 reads CASSPRVSPLVFF. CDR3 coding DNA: TGTGCCAGTAGTCCCCGAGTTAGTCCCCTTGTGTTCTTC.

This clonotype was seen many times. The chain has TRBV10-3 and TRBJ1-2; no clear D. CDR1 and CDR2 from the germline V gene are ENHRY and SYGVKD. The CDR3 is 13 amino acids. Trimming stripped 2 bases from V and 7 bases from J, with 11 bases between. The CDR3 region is CAISEPATSGYTF. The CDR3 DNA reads TGTGCCATCAGTGAGCCTGCCACCAGTGGCTACACCTTC.

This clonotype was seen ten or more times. This CDR3 is CSARERRSSYNSPLHF. The CDR3 region has the DNA TGCAGTGCTAGAGAAAGAAGGAGCTCCTATAATTCACCCCTCCACTTT. The V gene is TRBV20-1, the J gene TRBJ1-6; unclear D gene. V gave up 0 bases and J gave up 0 bases, with 9 bases separating them. This CDR3 has 16 residues. Germline CDR1 DFQATT, CDR2 SNEGSKA (reference sequence).

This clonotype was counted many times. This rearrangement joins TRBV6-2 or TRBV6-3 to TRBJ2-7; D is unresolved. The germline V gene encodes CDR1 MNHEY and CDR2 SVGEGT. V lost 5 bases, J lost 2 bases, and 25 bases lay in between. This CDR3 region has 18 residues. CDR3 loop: CASSNPNFSMRGAYEQYF. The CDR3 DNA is TGTGCCAGCAGTAACCCCAACTTCTCGATGCGCGGAGCCTACGAGCAGTACTTC.

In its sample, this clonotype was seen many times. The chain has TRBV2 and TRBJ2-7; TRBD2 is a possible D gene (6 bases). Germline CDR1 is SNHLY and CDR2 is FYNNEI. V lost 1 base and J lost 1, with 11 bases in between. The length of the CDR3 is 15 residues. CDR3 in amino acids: CASSEGAGTSYEQYF. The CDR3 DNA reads TGTGCCAGCAGTGAAGGAGCGGGCACTTCCTACGAGCAGTACTTC.

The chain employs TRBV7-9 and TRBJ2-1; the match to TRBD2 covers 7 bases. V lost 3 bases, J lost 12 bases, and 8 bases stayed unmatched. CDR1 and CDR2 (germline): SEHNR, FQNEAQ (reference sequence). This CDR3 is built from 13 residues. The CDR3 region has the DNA TGTGCCAGCAGCTTGGTAACTTCGGGGGGGCAGTTCTTC. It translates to CASSLVTSGGQFF.

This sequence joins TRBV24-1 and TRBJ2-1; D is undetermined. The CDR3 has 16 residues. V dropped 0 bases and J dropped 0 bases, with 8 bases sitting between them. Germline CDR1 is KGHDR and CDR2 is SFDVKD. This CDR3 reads CATSDLVGSSYNEQFF. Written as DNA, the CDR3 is TGTGCCACCAGTGATTTGGTGGGAAGCTCCTACAATGAGCAGTTCTTC.

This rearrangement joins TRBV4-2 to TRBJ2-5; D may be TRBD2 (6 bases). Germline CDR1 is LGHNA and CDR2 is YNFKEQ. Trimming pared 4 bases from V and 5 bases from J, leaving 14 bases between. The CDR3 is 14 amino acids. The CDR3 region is CASSRASVGETQYF. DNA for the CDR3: TGTGCCAGCAGCCGAGCTAGCGTCGGGGAGACCCAGTACTTC.

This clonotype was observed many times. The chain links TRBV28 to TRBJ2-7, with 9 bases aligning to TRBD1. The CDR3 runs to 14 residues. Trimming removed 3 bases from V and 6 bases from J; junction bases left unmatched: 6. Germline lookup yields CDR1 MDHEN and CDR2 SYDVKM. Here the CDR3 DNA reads TGTGCCAGCAGTTTTCCCTACAGGGGGCCCGAGCAGTACTTC. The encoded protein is CASSFPYRGPEQYF.

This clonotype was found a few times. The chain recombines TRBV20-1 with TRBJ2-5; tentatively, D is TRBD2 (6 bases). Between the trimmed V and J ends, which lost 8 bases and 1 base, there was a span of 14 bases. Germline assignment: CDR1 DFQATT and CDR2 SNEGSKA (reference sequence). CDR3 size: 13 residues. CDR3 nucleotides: TGCAGTCCCGCTTCGGGGGTCCAAGAGACCCAGTACTTC. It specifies CSPASGVQETQYF.

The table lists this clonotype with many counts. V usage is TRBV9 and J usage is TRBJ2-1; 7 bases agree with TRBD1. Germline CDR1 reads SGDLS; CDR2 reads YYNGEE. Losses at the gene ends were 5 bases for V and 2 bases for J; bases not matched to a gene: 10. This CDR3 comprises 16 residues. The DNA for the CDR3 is TGTGCCAGCAGTGGAGTCAGACAGGGACCCTACAATGAGCAGTTCTTC. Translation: CASSGVRQGPYNEQFF. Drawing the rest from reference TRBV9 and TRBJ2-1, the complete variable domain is DSGVTQTPKHLITATGQRVTLRCSPRSGDLSVYWYQQSLDQGLQFLIQYYNGEERAKGNILERFSAQQFPDLHSELNLSSLELGDSALYFCASSGVRQGPYNEQFFGPGTRLTVL.

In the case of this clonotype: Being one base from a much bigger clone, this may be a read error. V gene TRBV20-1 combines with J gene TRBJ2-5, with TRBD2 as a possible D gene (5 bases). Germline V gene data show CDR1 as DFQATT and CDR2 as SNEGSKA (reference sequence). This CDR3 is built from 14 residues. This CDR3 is CGAFLPLGSGTQYF. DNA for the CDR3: TGCGGTGCTTTTCTCCCTCTTGGGAGCGGGACCCAGTACTTC.

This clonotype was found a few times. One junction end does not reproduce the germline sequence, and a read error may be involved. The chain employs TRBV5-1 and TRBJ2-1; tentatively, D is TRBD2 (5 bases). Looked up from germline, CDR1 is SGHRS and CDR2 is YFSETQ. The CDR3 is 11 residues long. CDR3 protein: CASKATRRRIF. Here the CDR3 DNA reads TGCGCCAGTAAGGCCACTAGAAGGAGAATCTTC.

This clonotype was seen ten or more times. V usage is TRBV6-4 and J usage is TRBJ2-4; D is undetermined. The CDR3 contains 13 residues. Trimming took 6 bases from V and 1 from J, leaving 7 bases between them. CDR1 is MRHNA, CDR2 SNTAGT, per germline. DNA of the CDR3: TGTGCCAGCAGGAAAGAGGCCAAAAACATTCAGTACTTC. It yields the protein CASRKEAKNIQYF.

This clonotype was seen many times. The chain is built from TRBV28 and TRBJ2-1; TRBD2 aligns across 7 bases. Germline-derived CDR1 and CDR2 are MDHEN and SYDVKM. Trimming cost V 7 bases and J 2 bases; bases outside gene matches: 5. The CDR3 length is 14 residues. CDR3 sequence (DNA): TGTGCCAGCAACGGGGGGAGGGCCTACAATGAGCAGTTCTTC. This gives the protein CASNGGRAYNEQFF.

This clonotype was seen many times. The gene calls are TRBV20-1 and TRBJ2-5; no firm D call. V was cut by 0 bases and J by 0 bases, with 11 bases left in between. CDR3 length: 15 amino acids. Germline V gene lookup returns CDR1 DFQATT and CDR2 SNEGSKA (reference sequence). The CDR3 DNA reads TGCAGTGCTAGAGATGAGTATGGGAACCAAGAGACCCAGTACTTC. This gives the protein CSARDEYGNQETQYF.

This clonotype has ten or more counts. The CDR3 DNA reads as TGTGCCAGCAGCGTAGGAGGACAGGAAGAGACCCAGTACTTC. Protein product: CASSVGGQEETQYF. The genes are TRBV9 and TRBJ2-5, with TRBD1 identical over 7 bases. The CDR3 has 14 residues. The J segment lost 3 bases and the V segment lost 0 bases, leaving 2 bases of the junction unmatched. Germline CDR1 SGDLS, CDR2 YYNGEE.

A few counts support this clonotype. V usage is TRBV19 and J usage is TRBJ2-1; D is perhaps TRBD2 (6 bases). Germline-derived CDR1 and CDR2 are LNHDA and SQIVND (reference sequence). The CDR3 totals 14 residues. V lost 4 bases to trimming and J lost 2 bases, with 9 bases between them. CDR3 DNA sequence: TGTGCCAGTAGTACGGGACTCACCTACAATGAGCAGTTCTTC. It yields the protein CASSTGLTYNEQFF.

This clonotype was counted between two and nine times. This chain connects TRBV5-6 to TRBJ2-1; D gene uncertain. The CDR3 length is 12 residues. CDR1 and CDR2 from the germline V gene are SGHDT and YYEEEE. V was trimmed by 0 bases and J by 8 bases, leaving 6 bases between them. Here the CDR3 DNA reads TGTGCCAGCAGCTTGGGTGACGATGAGCAGTTCTTC. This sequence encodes CASSLGDDEQFF.

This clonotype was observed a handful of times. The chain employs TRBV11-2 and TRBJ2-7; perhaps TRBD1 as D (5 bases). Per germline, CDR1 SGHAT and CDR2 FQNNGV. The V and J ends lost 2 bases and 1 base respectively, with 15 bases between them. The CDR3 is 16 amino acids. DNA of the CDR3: TGTGCCAGCAGCTTACGGAGCAGGGTTGGATCCTACGAGCAGTACTTC. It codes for CASSLRSRVGSYEQYF.

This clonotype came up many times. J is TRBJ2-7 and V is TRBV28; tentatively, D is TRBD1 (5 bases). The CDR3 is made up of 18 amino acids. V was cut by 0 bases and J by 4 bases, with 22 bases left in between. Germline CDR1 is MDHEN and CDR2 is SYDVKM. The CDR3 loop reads CASSLCTGTTPRRYEQYV. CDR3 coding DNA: TGTGCCAGCAGTTTATGCACAGGAACCACCCCTCGCCGATACGAGCAGTACGTC.